This T cell receptor (beta chain) was observed in a study of OX40 agonist ivuxolimab in advanced cancers. Study-level background: Partial responses were recorded for three patients, including one with hepatocellular carcinoma and two with cutaneous melanoma.

There are 13 residues in the CDR3. V lost 5 bases, J lost 5 bases, and 9 bases stayed unmatched. From germline, CDR1 is SQVTM and CDR2 ANQGSEA. Repertoires were generated with immunoSEQ multiplex PCR, while TCRdb's copy carries only in-frame clones and drops some. The sample carries 75,000 to 100,000 clones, around 91% recorded once. The chain employs TRBV29-1 and TRBJ2-7; 7 bases agree with TRBD1. Here the sequenced sample was CD4+ or CD8+ T cells sorted from blood, taken in a trial of the OX40 agonist ivuxolimab. This sequence originates from an adult with an advanced solid tumor such as melanoma, head and neck, liver or kidney cancer. The CDR3, as DNA: TGCAGCGTTTTTTTCCAGGGGGTACACGAGCAGTACTTC. Protein: CSVFFQGVHEQYF.